Shown below are 29 T cell receptor beta chains from a single sample sequenced in a study of shared clonotypes between healthy human individuals. Data came from immunoSEQ multiplex PCR; TCRdb stores just in-frame clones and leaves some out. The sample consists of over a million clones, around 75% of them appearing once. Specimen: memory CD4+ T cells sorted from blood. Subset reported: CD45RA-negative fraction. The receptors were gathered from a man younger than 35 in good health.

This chain links TRBV19 with TRBJ1-1; D is unresolved. The V end was cut by 8 bases, the J end by 6 bases, with 16 bases between. The CDR3 length is 13 residues. Germline lookup yields CDR1 LNHDA and CDR2 SQIVND (reference sequence). CDR3 region: CASERQLGAEAFF. The DNA of the CDR3 is TGTGCCAGTGAGAGACAACTAGGAGCTGAAGCTTTCTTT. The variable domain in full, with the rest retrieved from reference TRBV19 and TRBJ1-1, is DGGITQSPKYLFRKEGQNVTLSCEQNLNHDAMYWYRQDPGQGLRLIYYSQIVNDFQKGDIAEGYSVSREKKESFPLTVTSAQKNPTAFYLCASERQLGAEAFFGQGTRLTVV.

This chain uses TRBV29-1 with TRBJ2-7; TRBD1 agrees at 10 bases. V shed 4 bases and J 2 bases; nucleotides not matched to a gene: 5. Germline V gives CDR1 SQVTM, CDR2 ANQGSEA. This CDR3 contains 14 residues. Here the CDR3 DNA reads TGCAGCGTTGTGCTTGGGACAGGGGCCTACGAGCAGTACTTC. Translation: CSVVLGTGAYEQYF.

J is TRBJ2-5 and V is TRBV6-6; D gene uncertain. Trimming left V 3 bases short and J 5 bases short, with 16 bases between. The CDR3 totals 15 residues. Germline values: CDR1 MNHNY, CDR2 SVGAGI (reference sequence). The chain's CDR3 is CASSYSSLQGETQYF. The CDR3 DNA reads TGTGCCAGCAGTTATTCGTCCCTGCAAGGGGAGACCCAGTACTTC.

Details on this clone: This same CDR3 is encoded by further DNA sequences in the sample. V is TRBV19 and J is TRBJ2-3, with D possibly being TRBD2 (6 bases). The CDR3 is 14 amino acids. Germline V gene lookup returns CDR1 LNHDA and CDR2 SQIVND (reference sequence). V lost 3 bases and J 4 bases, leaving 11 bases between the germline ends. The CDR3 coding sequence is TGTGCCAGTAGTATCACCGGGAGCGCAGATACGCAGTATTTT. This gives the protein CASSITGSADTQYF.

The V gene is TRBV4-1, the J gene TRBJ2-7; D is perhaps TRBD1 or TRBD2 (5 bases each). Germline CDR1 MGHRA, CDR2 YSYEKL. This CDR3 is built from 16 residues. Trimming pared 1 base from V and 2 bases from J, leaving 15 bases between. The DNA of the CDR3 is TGCGCCAGCAGCCAAGGCACCGGGACGGCAGCCTACGAGCAGTACTTC. It is translated as CASSQGTGTAAYEQYF.

In regard to this clone: One base away lies a much larger clone, so this may be a sequencing read error. This sequence joins TRBV5-5 and TRBJ1-2; D perhaps matches TRBD1 (6 bases). The V end was cut by 4 bases, the J end by 4 bases, with 8 bases between. Germline V gives CDR1 SGHKS, CDR2 YYEKEE (reference sequence). The CDR3 is made up of 12 amino acids. Written as DNA, the CDR3 is TGTGCCAGCAGCCTGGACAGCTATGGCTACACCTTC. This codes for CASSLDSYGYTF.

The chain is built from TRBV19 and TRBJ1-6; D unclear. Trimming took 4 bases from V and 4 from J, leaving 20 bases between them. CDR1 is LNHDA and CDR2 is SQIVND in the germline V gene (reference sequence). This CDR3 has 18 amino acids. The CDR3 DNA reads as TGTGCCAGTAGTACCGCCCTAATGACGGGAGAATATAATTCACCCCTCCACTTT. Translation: CASSTALMTGEYNSPLHF. Together with reference TRBV19 and TRBJ1-6, the CDR3 gives the full variable domain: DGGITQSPKYLFRKEGQNVTLSCEQNLNHDAMYWYRQDPGQGLRLIYYSQIVNDFQKGDIAEGYSVSREKKESFPLTVTSAQKNPTAFYLCASSTALMTGEYNSPLHFGNGTRLTVT.

The gene calls are TRBV5-5 and TRBJ2-2, with no clear D. Germline CDR1 SGHKS, CDR2 YYEKEE (reference sequence). The CDR3 totals 15 residues. V lost 1 base to trimming and J lost 2 bases, with 9 bases between them. CDR3 sequence: CASSLYGGNTGELFF. The CDR3, as DNA: TGTGCCAGCAGCTTGTACGGCGGAAACACCGGGGAGCTGTTTTTT.

There are a few counts of this clone. The rearrangement joins TRBV6-6 to TRBJ1-1; the match to TRBD1 covers 7 bases. With 7 bases clipped from V and 4 bases from J, the junction kept 9 bases outside the gene matches. This CDR3 is built from 14 residues. Germline CDR1 is MNHNY and CDR2 is SVGAGI (reference sequence). CDR3 in amino acids: CASTTTGEATEAFF. As DNA, the CDR3 is TGTGCCAGCACCACAACAGGGGAGGCCACTGAAGCTTTCTTT.

The chain is built from TRBV7-2 and TRBJ1-5, with 8 nucleotides matching TRBD1. Germline-derived CDR1 and CDR2 are SGHTA and FQGNSA. V shed 5 bases and J 0 bases; nucleotides not matched to a gene: 6. This CDR3 contains 16 residues. The CDR3 bases are TGTGCCAGCAGCCCCTGGGACAGGAGTAGCAATCAGCCCCAGCATTTT. This translates into CASSPWDRSSNQPQHF.

This clone was detected once. The chain is built from TRBV28 and TRBJ1-2; 9 nucleotides line up with TRBD1. The CDR3 consists of 16 residues. The V and J ends lost 2 bases and 8 bases, in that order; junction bases with no gene match: 12. Per germline, CDR1 MDHEN and CDR2 SYDVKM. The chain's CDR3 is CASSLGRGGQGGGYTF. Here the CDR3 DNA reads TGTGCCAGCAGTTTAGGCCGTGGGGGACAGGGTGGAGGCTACACCTTC.

Note on this clone: The sample holds other DNA sequences that translate to the same CDR3. V is TRBV11-2 and J is TRBJ2-7; D gene ambiguous. Trimming left V 4 bases short and J 6 bases short, with 7 bases between. Germline assignment: CDR1 SGHAT and CDR2 FQNNGV. The length of the CDR3 is 11 residues. As DNA, the CDR3 is TGTGCCAGCAGCTCGTTCGGCGAGCAGTACTTC. Translation: CASSSFGEQYF.

The chain recombines TRBV19 with TRBJ2-1; D is uncertain. This CDR3 comprises 14 residues. The germline V gene encodes CDR1 LNHDA and CDR2 SQIVND (reference sequence). Trimming shortened V by 1 base and J by 5 bases, and 9 bases separated the two germline ends. This CDR3 is CASSIAQANNEQFF. The CDR3 coding sequence is TGTGCCAGTAGTATAGCGCAGGCCAACAATGAGCAGTTCTTC.

Only one count was recorded for this clone. This sequence joins TRBV10-3 and TRBJ1-2, with D hard to call. Between the trimmed V and J ends, which lost 0 bases and 3 bases, there was a span of 8 bases. Germline CDR1 reads ENHRY; CDR2 reads SYGVKD. There are 14 residues in the CDR3. The CDR3 DNA reads as TGTGCCATCAGTGAGTCCGCAGCTGACTATGGCTACACCTTC. It specifies CAISESAADYGYTF.

The gene calls are TRBV19 and TRBJ1-3, with TRBD1 as a possible D gene (5 bases). V was pared by 3 bases and J by 0 bases, with 15 bases between. Germline-derived CDR1 and CDR2 are LNHDA and SQIVND (reference sequence). This CDR3 is built from 17 residues. The CDR3, as DNA: TGTGCCAGTAGTATGCGGACAAGTACCATCTCTGGAAACACCATATATTTT. Translated: CASSMRTSTISGNTIYF. Variable domain in full (rest from reference TRBV19 and TRBJ1-3): DGGITQSPKYLFRKEGQNVTLSCEQNLNHDAMYWYRQDPGQGLRLIYYSQIVNDFQKGDIAEGYSVSREKKESFPLTVTSAQKNPTAFYLCASSMRTSTISGNTIYFGEGSWLTVV.

The chain has TRBV30 and TRBJ1-2; D is ambiguous. CDR1 is GTSNPN, CDR2 SVGIG, per germline (reference sequence). Trimming left V 4 bases short and J 2 bases short, with 17 bases between. CDR3 size: 15 residues. This CDR3 reads CAWIFGPNANYGYTF. Written as DNA, the CDR3 is TGTGCCTGGATCTTTGGACCAAATGCGAACTATGGCTACACCTTC.

The V and J genes are TRBV6-5 and TRBJ1-2, with 8 nucleotides matching TRBD1. This CDR3 has 15 residues. Germline V gives CDR1 MNHEY, CDR2 SVGAGI. V trimming: 2 bases; J trimming: 7 bases; junction bases outside the gene matches: 9. Here the CDR3 DNA reads TGTGCCAGCAGTTACCGCGAGACAGGGGAGCGTGGCTACACCTTC. Translation gives CASSYRETGERGYTF.

The chain couples TRBV4-1 to TRBJ1-6; the D is unclear. From germline, CDR1 is MGHRA and CDR2 YSYEKL. V was shortened by 0 bases and J by 6 bases, with 15 bases between the two germline ends. This CDR3 has 17 residues. For the CDR3, the DNA is TGCGCCAGCAGCCAAGATACTACGGCGGGCGTTAATTCACCCCTCCACTTT. This encodes CASSQDTTAGVNSPLHF.

This chain uses TRBV19 with TRBJ1-2, with TRBD1 matching over 10 bases. The length of the CDR3 is 14 residues. The trim removed 8 bases at V and 5 bases at J, leaving 8 bases unmatched. Looked up from germline, CDR1 is LNHDA and CDR2 is SQIVND (reference sequence). CDR3 sequence: CASDRTGGLYGYTF. Here the CDR3 DNA reads TGTGCCAGTGATCGGACAGGGGGTTTATATGGCTACACCTTC.

The chain couples TRBV4-1 to TRBJ2-5; D is possibly TRBD2 (6 bases). From germline, CDR1 is MGHRA and CDR2 YSYEKL. V was trimmed by 0 bases and J by 1 base, leaving 15 bases between them. The length of the CDR3 is 17 residues. The CDR3 loop is CASSQDRGSGTQETQYF. The CDR3 region has the DNA TGCGCCAGCAGCCAAGATCGGGGTAGCGGAACCCAAGAGACCCAGTACTTC.

The genes are TRBV10-3 and TRBJ2-3, with 7 bases lining up with TRBD2. The ends lost 3 bases at V and 2 bases at J; junction bases unmatched: 5. The CDR3 is made up of 15 amino acids. Germline CDR1 is ENHRY and CDR2 is SYGVKD. The CDR3: CAISEWSGDTDTQYF. The CDR3 nucleotides are TGTGCCATCAGTGAATGGAGCGGGGACACAGATACGCAGTATTTT.

CDR3 sequence: CASRASQGSNTEAFF. The CDR3 nucleotides read TGTGCCAGCAGAGCTTCACAGGGGTCGAACACTGAAGCTTTCTTT. The chain couples TRBV2 to TRBJ1-1, with 7 bases that match TRBD1. The V gene's germline CDR1 is SNHLY and CDR2 FYNNEI. J gave up 1 base and V 6 bases, and 8 bases lay outside the gene matches. CDR3 length equals 15 residues.

The genes are TRBV30 and TRBJ2-7, with D maybe TRBD1 (5 bases). Looked up from germline, CDR1 is GTSNPN and CDR2 is SVGIG (reference sequence). V was shortened by 5 bases and J by 5 bases, with 16 bases between the two germline ends. The CDR3 covers 13 residues. CDR3 nucleotide sequence: TGTGCCTGGGGCAGGGTCGCCTTCGACGAGCAGTACTTC. Translated, it gives CAWGRVAFDEQYF.

The J gene is TRBJ2-5, the V gene TRBV12-5; TRBD2 agrees at 7 bases. The CDR3 totals 14 residues. Germline CDR1 is LGHNT and CDR2 is FRNRAP. V lost 1 base, J lost 3 bases, and 2 bases stayed unmatched. CDR3 DNA: TGTGCTAGTGGTTTGGGACTAGCCAAAGAGACCCAGTACTTC. Translation gives CASGLGLAKETQYF.

The chain is built from TRBV15 and TRBJ1-1; D ambiguous. This CDR3 has 12 amino acids. The germline V and J ends were trimmed by 6 bases and 2 bases, with 7 bases remaining between them. The germline gives CDR1 LNHNV, CDR2 YYDKDF (reference sequence). The CDR3 DNA follows: TGTGCCACCAGTTTGGACAACACTGAAGCTTTCTTT. Protein product: CATSLDNTEAFF. Filled out from reference TRBV15 and TRBJ1-1, the complete variable domain reads DAMVIQNPRYQVTQFGKPVTLSCSQTLNHNVMYWYQQKSSQAPKLLFHYYDKDFNNEADTPDNFQSRRPNTSFCFLDIRSPGLGDTAMYLCATSLDNTEAFFGQGTRLTVV.

The chain has TRBV9 and TRBJ1-4; maybe TRBD1 (6 bases). Germline CDR1 is SGDLS and CDR2 is YYNGEE. There are 16 residues in the CDR3. V was clipped by 3 bases and J by 4 bases, with 16 bases between them. This CDR3 is CASSGLVQGSNEKLFF. The CDR3 coding sequence is TGTGCCAGCAGCGGGCTGGTACAGGGAAGTAATGAAAAACTGTTTTTT.

As concerns this clone: Other DNA sequences in the sample encode the same CDR3. The V call is TRBV19, the J call TRBJ1-2; the match to TRBD1 covers 10 bases. After removal of 5 bases from V and 3 bases from J, the junction contained 3 bases not matched to a gene. Germline assignment: CDR1 LNHDA and CDR2 SQIVND (reference sequence). The CDR3 is made up of 14 amino acids. Written as DNA, the CDR3 is TGTGCCAGTAGTCCAGGACAGGGGGACTATGGCTACACCTTC. As protein: CASSPGQGDYGYTF. The whole variable domain, remainder taken from reference TRBV19 and TRBJ1-2, is DGGITQSPKYLFRKEGQNVTLSCEQNLNHDAMYWYRQDPGQGLRLIYYSQIVNDFQKGDIAEGYSVSREKKESFPLTVTSAQKNPTAFYLCASSPGQGDYGYTFGSGTRLTVV.

This clone was detected a few times. The CDR3 loop is CASSSTGPNSPLHF. In DNA, the CDR3 is TGTGCCAGCAGCTCGACAGGGCCGAATTCACCCCTCCACTTT. The V and J genes are TRBV6-6 and TRBJ1-6; 7 bases are a match to TRBD1. From germline, CDR1 is MNHNY and CDR2 SVGAGI (reference sequence). V shed 6 bases and J 7 bases; nucleotides not matched to a gene: 6. CDR3 size: 14 residues.

CDR3 sequence (DNA): TGTGCCAGCAGCTCGAAGGCAGGTGTTTTTCAGCCCCAGCATTTT. Residues: CASSSKAGVFQPQHF. The chain links TRBV6-1 to TRBJ1-5; D ambiguous. V was shortened by 6 bases and J by 6 bases, with 18 bases between the two germline ends. The CDR3 is made up of 15 amino acids. The germline CDR1 and CDR2 sequences are MNHNS and SASEGT.